This T cell receptor beta chain was documented in a study of early T cells in non-severe SARS-CoV-2 infection. Across the whole study: Chains were not paired, and sequencing was done on bulk RNA from unsorted whole blood. Study observations and caveats: Matching against VDJdb likely underestimated virus-specific expansions, favoring anti-spike CD8.

This clonotype has at least ten counts. Its target is unknown. Unique molecular identifier tags were affixed to discrete cDNA molecules. TCRdb used MiXCR to reprocess the 5' RACE reads, holding one entry per CDR3 protein. The repertoire holds tens of thousands of distinct CDR3 sequences, under 8% seen once, with about 5.9% in the top ten. This clonotype originated in an adult who was a healthcare worker with PCR-confirmed SARS-CoV-2 infection or an uninfected control (not recorded which). The material sequenced was whole blood, taken at baseline.

DNA of the CDR3: TGTGCCAGCAGTTACTCGACTAGCGGGTGGAATGAGCAGTTCTTC. As protein: CASSYSTSGWNEQFF. The V gene is TRBV6-5, the J gene TRBJ2-1; 10 bases align to TRBD2. V lost 0 bases to trimming and J lost 7 bases; unmatched junction nucleotides: 3. Germline V CDR1 and CDR2: MNHEY, SVGAGI. The CDR3 sequence is 15 residues long.